This T cell receptor beta chain was sequenced for a study of control samples from healthy donors and cancer patients. Sequenced by immunoSEQ multiplex PCR; TCRdb stores in-frame clones only, minus some. The top ten clones hold approximately 1.8% of a sample with about 140,000 clones, 70% to 90% of them seen once. Trimming shortened V by 2 bases and J by 0 bases, and 20 bases separated the two germline ends. Germline V gene data show CDR1 as LGHDT and CDR2 as YNNKEL (reference sequence). The CDR3 length is 19 residues. The sample comprised blood. The gene calls are TRBV3-1 (or the pseudogene TRBV3-2) and TRBJ2-4; D gene uncertain. The sequence derives from a man between 18 and 29 years old in good health. The CDR3 region has the DNA TGTGCCAGCAGCCAACATAAACCAACAGAAAAGCTAGCCAAAAACATTCAGTACTTC. It encodes CASSQHKPTEKLAKNIQYF.